This TCR beta chain was found in a study of human T cells and chemical hapten exposure. As for the study in general: Across samples, TCR yields varied, mostly owing to small differences in pooled library volumes.

This sample's time point: patch test 1, 2 weeks after DPC sensitization. Treatment of the sample: therapeutic diphenylcyclopropenone sensitization with weekly scalp DPC. The authors' total RNA extraction used unfractionated whole blood. TCRdb recomputed calls from the RACE reads with MiXCR, one row per CDR3 protein. The table records about 120,000 distinct CDR3 sequences, roughly an eighth of them present only once. The clonotype was recovered from a man aged 18 to 29 with alopecia areata. Some clones in this sample may be carry-over from other donors' samples. The sample was whole blood, taken in connection with sensitization to the hapten diphenylcyclopropenone (DPC).

CDR3 residues: CASSSSGRISSGNTIYF. For the CDR3, the DNA is TGTGCCAGCAGCTCATCGGGGCGCATCAGCTCTGGAAACACCATATATTTT. The chain has TRBV9 and TRBJ1-3; a weak D match, TRBD1 (5 bases). Germline V gene data show CDR1 as SGDLS and CDR2 as YYNGEE. The length of the CDR3 is 17 residues. Trimming removed 4 bases at V and 0 bases at J, with 17 bases between.